Below are 24 T cell receptor beta chains sequenced from a single sample in a study of cytomegalovirus exposure and HLA in healthy donors. PCR involved 60 Vbeta and 13 Jbeta primers. Some clones are missing from TCRdb's copy, which holds only in-frame ones; the method was immunoSEQ multiplex PCR. The sample yields 90,000 to 110,000 clones, about 80% seen once. The specimen sequenced was PBMCs. The receptors originated from a woman aged 50 to 65 in good health and CMV-seropositive.

This chain connects TRBV5-1 to TRBJ2-7; possible D gene TRBD2, 6 bases. This CDR3 is built from 16 residues. Trimming removed 2 bases at V and 2 bases at J, with 17 bases between. The germline gives CDR1 SGHRS, CDR2 YFSETQ. CDR3 sequence reads: CASSFGLGGLTYEQYF. In nucleotides, the CDR3 is TGCGCCAGCAGCTTCGGACTGGGAGGCCTCACCTACGAGCAGTACTTC.

As to this clone: A junction end diverges from the germline sequence, so it may reflect a read error. V is TRBV27 and J is TRBJ2-7, with 7 bases lining up with TRBD1. Germline V gene data show CDR1 as MNHEY and CDR2 as SMNVEV (reference sequence). The CDR3 runs to 15 residues. The CDR3 DNA reads as TGTGCCAGCAGTTTATTCAGACAGGGCTCCGACGAGCAGTACTTC. The encoded protein is CASSLFRQGSDEQYF.

This clone has a single count. V is TRBV29-1 and J is TRBJ2-6, with 8 bases matching TRBD1. Germline lookup yields CDR1 SQVTM and CDR2 ANQGSEA. V gave up 7 bases and J gave up 0 bases; unmatched junction bases: 5. This CDR3 region has 15 residues. CDR3 coding DNA: TGCAGCGCCGGACAGGGAATCTCTGGGGCCAACGTCCTGACTTTC. Its protein product is CSAGQGISGANVLTF.

The chain is built from TRBV6-1 and TRBJ2-6; TRBD1 might be the D (5 bases). The CDR3 extends over 14 amino acids. Deletions cut 6 bases from V and 0 bases from J, with 6 bases between. Germline V gene lookup returns CDR1 MNHNS and CDR2 SASEGT. CDR3 nucleotide sequence: TGTGCCAGCAGGACAGCCTCTGGGGCCAACGTCCTGACTTTC. Its translation: CASRTASGANVLTF.

This chain joins TRBV7-2 and TRBJ2-1, with 8 nucleotides matching TRBD2. The length of the CDR3 is 15 residues. The ends lost 0 bases at V and 8 bases at J; junction bases unmatched: 6. The germline CDR1 and CDR2 sequences are SGHTA and FQGNSA. CDR3 in amino acids: CASSLAWGLEDEQFF. The CDR3 region has the DNA TGTGCCAGCAGCTTAGCGTGGGGACTAGAGGATGAGCAGTTCTTC.

This clone showed up just a few times. One end of the junction is discordant with germline, which a read error may explain. This chain connects TRBV7-9 to TRBJ2-5, with 10 bases matching TRBD1. The closer fit of TRBJ2-7 to the DNA end suggests the J call may be wrong. The germline V gene has CDR1 SEHNR and CDR2 FQNEAQ (reference sequence). The CDR3 length is 15 residues. The CDR3 sequence: CSSSRPDRGLYEQYF. The CDR3 nucleotides are TGTTCCAGCAGCCGACCCGACAGGGGGCTGTACGAGCAGTACTTC.

The chain recombines TRBV27 with TRBJ2-1; possible D gene TRBD2, 5 bases. V gave up 2 bases and J gave up 0 bases, with 5 bases separating them. The CDR3 is 14 residues long. The germline V gene encodes CDR1 MNHEY and CDR2 SMNVEV (reference sequence). Here the CDR3 DNA reads TGTGCCAGCAGTTTAGGGAGCTCCTACAATGAGCAGTTCTTC. This encodes CASSLGSSYNEQFF.

The chain combines TRBV6-6 with TRBJ1-5; D gene uncertain. V was trimmed by 0 bases and J by 7 bases, leaving 7 bases between them. This CDR3 is 13 amino acids long. Germline CDR1 is MNHNY and CDR2 is SVGAGI (reference sequence). CDR3 bases: TGTGCCAGCAGTTACTCAGGAGACCAGCCCCAGCATTTT. Translating it yields CASSYSGDQPQHF.

This chain uses TRBV7-9 with TRBJ2-2, with D possibly matching TRBD2 (6 bases). The CDR3 runs 14 residues. Germline loops: CDR1 SEHNR, CDR2 FQNEAQ (reference sequence). V lost 5 bases and J lost 7, with 14 bases in between. CDR3 residues: CASSLTGRGGELFF. The CDR3 bases are TGTGCCAGCAGCCTGACCGGGCGGGGCGGGGAGCTGTTTTTT.

As for this clone: One junction end disagrees with the germline gene, perhaps due to a read error. This sequence joins TRBV7-2 and TRBJ2-7; the D is unclear. The CDR3 loop spans 12 amino acids. The germline CDR1 and CDR2 sequences are SGHTA and FQGNSA. The CDR3 DNA reads as TGTGCCAGCAGCACTGACTCCTACGGGCAGTACTTC. Residues: CASSTDSYGQYF.

The chain links TRBV6-6 to TRBJ1-1, with a weak D call TRBD1 (6 bases). V was shortened by 4 bases and J by 1 base, with 10 bases between the two germline ends. CDR1 MNHNY and CDR2 SVGAGI come from the germline V gene (reference sequence). The CDR3 spans 14 residues. For the CDR3, the DNA is TGTGCCAGCAGTTTCGGGACAACGAACACTGAAGCTTTCTTT. It codes for CASSFGTTNTEAFF.

The chain carries TRBV28 and TRBJ2-7; 10 bases are a match to TRBD1. CDR1 is MDHEN and CDR2 is SYDVKM in the germline V gene. The CDR3 spans 13 residues. The trim removed 6 bases at V and 3 bases at J, leaving 2 bases unmatched. This chain's CDR3 is CASRTGGDYEQYF. The CDR3 coding sequence is TGTGCCAGCAGGACAGGGGGCGACTACGAGCAGTACTTC.

The chain links TRBV9 to TRBJ1-5; possibly TRBD1 for D (6 bases). Trimming took off 0 bases at V and 5 bases at J, with 12 bases between the two ends. The CDR3 sequence is 15 residues long. Germline V gives CDR1 SGDLS, CDR2 YYNGEE. In DNA, the CDR3 is TGTGCCAGCAGCGTAGGTGGGGCAGGGGATCAGCCCCAGCATTTT. Its translation: CASSVGGAGDQPQHF.

The chain links TRBV6-1 to TRBJ1-5; 7 bases match TRBD1. Germline CDR1 is MNHNS and CDR2 is SASEGT. CDR3 length: 14 amino acids. The ends lost 8 bases at V and 3 bases at J; junction bases unmatched: 7. The CDR3 is CASLRTGNNQPQHF. The CDR3 coding sequence is TGTGCCAGCCTCCGGACAGGCAACAATCAGCCCCAGCATTTT.

The chain employs TRBV7-2 and TRBJ2-3, with a possible D match to TRBD2 (7 bases). CDR3 size: 13 residues. Looked up from germline, CDR1 is SGHTA and CDR2 is FQGNSA. The CDR3 loop is CAAGATSTDTQYF. CDR3 sequence (DNA): TGTGCTGCGGGGGCGACTAGCACAGATACGCAGTATTTT.

The chain carries TRBV4-3 and TRBJ2-7; no reliable D call. This CDR3 has 16 residues. V was cut by 0 bases and J by 2 bases, with 14 bases left in between. In germline, CDR1 is LGHNA, CDR2 YSLEER. The CDR3 loop reads CASSQDAVATPYEQYF. The CDR3 nucleotides are TGCGCCAGCAGCCAAGACGCGGTAGCAACCCCCTACGAGCAGTACTTC.

The J gene is TRBJ2-1, the V gene TRBV6-5; D possibly corresponds to TRBD2 (6 bases). Germline-derived CDR1 and CDR2 are MNHEY and SVGAGI. This CDR3 contains 16 residues. V shed 2 bases and J shed 0 bases, with 11 bases lying between them. The CDR3 sequence is CASSYRAGSSYNEQFF. Here the CDR3 DNA reads TGTGCCAGCAGTTACCGGGCGGGGAGCTCCTACAATGAGCAGTTCTTC.

This clone was counted once. This chain joins TRBV5-4 and TRBJ2-7; 7 positions match TRBD2. With 3 bases clipped from V and 4 bases from J, the junction kept 7 bases outside the gene matches. CDR3 length: 14 amino acids. Germline V CDR1 and CDR2: SGHNT, YYREEE (reference sequence). The CDR3 loop reads CASSYAGARYEQYF. In DNA form, the CDR3 reads TGTGCCAGCAGCTATGCGGGAGCGCGATACGAGCAGTACTTC.

Only a few counts were recorded for this clone. The V call is TRBV19, the J call TRBJ2-7; 11 bases align to TRBD2. Germline V lookup: CDR1 LNHDA, CDR2 SQIVND (reference sequence). The CDR3 contains 13 residues. V lost 6 bases to trimming and J lost 4 bases; unmatched junction nucleotides: 2. The CDR3 DNA follows: TGTGCCAGTAGACTAGCGGGAGCTTACGAGCAGTACTTC. Translating gives CASRLAGAYEQYF.

The chain is built from TRBV2 and TRBJ2-3; D is perhaps TRBD2 (5 bases). The CDR3 sequence is 11 residues long. V shed 4 bases and J shed 14 bases, with 13 bases lying between them. Germline V gene sequence: CDR1 SNHLY, CDR2 FYNNEI. In nucleotides, the CDR3 is TGTGCCAGCAGTGGGGGAACTAGGTCGTATTTT. Its translation: CASSGGTRSYF.

The J gene is TRBJ2-4, the V gene TRBV7-8; D is uncertain. The CDR3 has 12 residues. Trimming took off 4 bases at V and 8 bases at J, with 9 bases between the two ends. Per germline, CDR1 SGHVS and CDR2 FQNEAQ. CDR3 loop: CASSSTRDIQYF. The DNA for the CDR3 is TGTGCCAGCAGCTCAACCCGGGACATTCAGTACTTC.

The rearrangement uses TRBV29-1 and TRBJ2-5; TRBD2 agrees at 9 bases. The DNA end favors TRBJ2-7, so the J call may be wrong. There are 14 residues in the CDR3. CDR1 SQVTM and CDR2 ANQGSEA come from the germline V gene. CDR3 bases: TGCAGCGTTACGGGACTAGCCGGCTCCTACGAGCAGTACTTC. This codes for CSVTGLAGSYEQYF.

The chain links TRBV6-5 to TRBJ1-1; 9 bases line up with TRBD1. The junction had 8 bases not matched to a gene; V was cut back by 4 bases and J by 5 bases. The CDR3 spans 15 residues. Germline assignment: CDR1 MNHEY and CDR2 SVGAGI. The CDR3, as DNA: TGTGCCAGCAGTTCACACAGGGGGCAGGTGACTGAAGCTTTCTTT. This sequence encodes CASSSHRGQVTEAFF.

V usage is TRBV5-6 and J usage is TRBJ2-1, with TRBD2 identical over 7 bases. Germline lookup yields CDR1 SGHDT and CDR2 YYEEEE. V gave up 0 bases and J gave up 10 bases; unmatched junction bases: 4. The length of the CDR3 is 13 residues. The CDR3 reads CASSLAGGPEQFF. CDR3 bases: TGTGCCAGCAGCTTGGCGGGGGGACCAGAGCAGTTCTTC. The variable domain in full, completed from reference TRBV5-6 and TRBJ2-1, reads DAGVTQSPTHLIKTRGQQVTLRCSPKSGHDTVSWYQQALGQGPQFIFQYYEEEERQRGNFPDRFSGHQFPNYSSELNVNALLLGDSALYLCASSLAGGPEQFFGPGTRLTVL.